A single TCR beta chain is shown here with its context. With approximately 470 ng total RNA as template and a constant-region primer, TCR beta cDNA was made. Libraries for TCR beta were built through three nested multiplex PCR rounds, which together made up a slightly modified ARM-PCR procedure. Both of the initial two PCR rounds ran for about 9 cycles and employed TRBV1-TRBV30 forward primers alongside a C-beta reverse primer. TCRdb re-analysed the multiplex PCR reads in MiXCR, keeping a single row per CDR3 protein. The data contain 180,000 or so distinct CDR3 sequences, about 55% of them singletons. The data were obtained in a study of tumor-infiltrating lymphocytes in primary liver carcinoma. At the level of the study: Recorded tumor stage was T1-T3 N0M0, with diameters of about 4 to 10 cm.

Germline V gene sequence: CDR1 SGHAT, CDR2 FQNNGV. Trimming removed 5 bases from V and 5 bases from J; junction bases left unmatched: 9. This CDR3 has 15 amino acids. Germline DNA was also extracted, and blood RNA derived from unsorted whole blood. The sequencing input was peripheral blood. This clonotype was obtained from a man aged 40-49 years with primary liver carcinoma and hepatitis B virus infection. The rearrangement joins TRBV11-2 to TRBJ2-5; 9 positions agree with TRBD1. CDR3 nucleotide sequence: TGTGCCAGCAGCGAGAACAGGGGGCACGGGGAGACCCAGTACTTC. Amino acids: CASSENRGHGETQYF. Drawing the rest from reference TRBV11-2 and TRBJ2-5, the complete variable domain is EAGVAQSPRYKIIEKRQSVAFWCNPISGHATLYWYQQILGQGPKLLIQFQNNGVVDDSQLPKDRFSAERLKGVDSTLKIQPAKLEDSAVYLCASSENRGHGETQYFGPGTRLLVL.